This is a list of T cell receptor beta chains from one sample in a study of T cells after yellow fever vaccination. Each CDR3 protein is one row after TCRdb ran MiXCR on the 5' RACE reads. The table lists more than 200,000 distinct CDR3 sequences, roughly 3.5% of them singletons. Sequenced here: PBMCs, sampled 15 days after the yellow fever booster vaccination. The source of these receptors is a man aged 18 to 30 who received the YFV17D yellow fever vaccine. CDR3s include the opening cysteine and the closing phenylalanine or tryptophan. The D gene is left open where the match is weak. Size is stated for part of the rows, as once, few or many counts, or as a class when the clone is expanded.

TRBV19	many	-	TRBJ1-5	CASGVATDNQPQHF	TGTGCCAGTGGGGTAGCGACCGACAATCAGCCCCAGCATTTT
TRBV4-1	many	TRBD2	TRBJ2-1	CASSQESSGGALEQFF	TGCGCCAGCAGCCAAGAATCTAGCGGGGGGGCTCTTGAGCAGTTCTTC
TRBV7-2	many	-	TRBJ2-5	CASSLASGVETQYF	TGTGCCAGCAGCTTAGCCTCGGGGGTTGAGACCCAGTACTTC
TRBV5-1	many	TRBD1	TRBJ2-3	CASSNRIRTGPTDTQYF	TGCGCCAGCAGCAACCGAATAAGGACAGGCCCCACAGATACGCAGTATTTT
TRBV5-1	many	TRBD1	TRBJ2-7	CASSRDRGDYEQYF	TGCGCCAGCAGCCGGGACAGGGGTGACTACGAGCAGTACTTC
TRBV5-5	many	TRBD1	TRBJ2-7	CASSLPGQGIYEQYF	TGTGCCAGCAGCTTGCCGGGACAGGGAATATACGAGCAGTACTTC
TRBV27	many	TRBD1	TRBJ2-7	CASSLRTGLAYEQYF	TGTGCCAGCAGTTTACGGACAGGGCTGGCCTACGAGCAGTACTTC
TRBV6-4	few	-	TRBJ2-1	CASSDVGSGFYNEQFF	TGTGCCAGCAGTGATGTTGGTAGCGGATTCTACAATGAGCAGTTCTTC
TRBV6-5	many	-	TRBJ1-1	CASSDYGTRSLF	TGTGCCAGCAGCGACTACGGGACACGGAGTCTCTTT
TRBV2	many	TRBD1	TRBJ1-2	CASRYRGHRDGYTF	TGTGCCAGCAGGTACAGGGGGCACCGGGATGGCTACACCTTC
TRBV7-2	many	-	TRBJ2-3	CASSPTTSTDTQYF	TGTGCCAGCAGCCCCACGACGTCGACAGATACGCAGTATTTT
TRBV7-6	many	TRBD2	TRBJ2-5	CASSPLEAGVETQYF	TGTGCCAGCAGCCCCCTGGAGGCGGGGGTCGAGACCCAGTACTTC
TRBV4-2	many	-	TRBJ1-5	CASSQTEGGLGPQHF	TGTGCCAGCAGCCAGACTGAGGGGGGTCTCGGCCCCCAGCATTTT
TRBV20-1	many	-	TRBJ2-5	CSASPPLGGPVGETQYF	TGCAGTGCTAGTCCCCCCCTCGGGGGGCCAGTAGGAGAGACCCAGTACTTC
TRBV6-2/TRBV6-3	many	-	TRBJ2-5	CASIRRIDGPLETQYF	TGTGCCAGCATTCGACGGATCGACGGACCATTAGAGACCCAGTACTTC
TRBV5-1	many	TRBD1	TRBJ1-1	CASSFRTGGTEAFF	TGCGCCAGCAGCTTCAGGACAGGAGGCACTGAAGCTTTCTTT
TRBV6-5	-	TRBD1	TRBJ1-5	CASSPLHLGQGTRQPQHF	TGTGCCAGCAGTCCCCTCCATCTGGGACAGGGGACTCGACAGCCCCAGCATTTT
TRBV3-1	many	-	TRBJ2-6	CASSLRRLGANVLTF	TGTGCCAGCAGCCTTCGAAGGCTTGGGGCCAACGTCCTGACTTTC
TRBV7-8	many	-	TRBJ2-1	CASSWDAYNEQFF	TGTGCCAGCAGCTGGGATGCCTACAATGAGCAGTTCTTC
TRBV7-2	many	-	TRBJ2-1	CASSVRDSGDEQFF	TGTGCCAGCAGCGTCCGGGACTCGGGGGATGAGCAGTTCTTC
TRBV4-3	many	-	TRBJ1-5	CASSQPSLDGYQPQHF	TGCGCCAGCAGCCAACCGTCCCTTGACGGATATCAGCCCCAGCATTTT
TRBV30	many	TRBD2	TRBJ2-5	CAWSLTSGHQETQYF	TGTGCCTGGAGTTTAACTAGCGGGCATCAAGAGACCCAGTACTTC
TRBV20-1	many	-	TRBJ2-2	CSAGRLGTGELFF	TGCAGTGCTGGACGTCTAGGAACCGGGGAGCTGTTTTTT
TRBV3-1	many	-	TRBJ2-2	CASSALGTGELFF	TGTGCCAGCAGCGCCCTGGGGACCGGGGAGCTGTTTTTT
TRBV18	many	-	TRBJ1-5	CASCPGSNQPQHF	TGTGCCAGCTGCCCAGGGAGCAATCAGCCCCAGCATTTT
TRBV27	many	-	TRBJ2-3	CASSSPAYTQYF	TGTGCCAGCAGTTCGCCAGCGTATACGCAGTATTTT
TRBV7-8	many	-	TRBJ2-1	CASSLWTDEQFF	TGTGCCAGCAGCTTATGGACCGATGAGCAGTTCTTC
TRBV7-8	many	-	TRBJ2-1	CASSLAGGRGFF	TGTGCCAGCAGCTTAGCCGGGGGAAGGGGGTTCTTC